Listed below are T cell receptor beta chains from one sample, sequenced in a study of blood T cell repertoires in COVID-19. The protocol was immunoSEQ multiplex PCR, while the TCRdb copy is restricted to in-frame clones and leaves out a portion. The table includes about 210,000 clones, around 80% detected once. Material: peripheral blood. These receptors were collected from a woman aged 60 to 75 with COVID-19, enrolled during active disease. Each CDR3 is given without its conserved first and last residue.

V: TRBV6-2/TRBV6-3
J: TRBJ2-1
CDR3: ASSYGGEVNEQF

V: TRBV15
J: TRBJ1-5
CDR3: ATSRTGERQPQH

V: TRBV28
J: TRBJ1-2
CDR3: ASSPPTGSYGYT

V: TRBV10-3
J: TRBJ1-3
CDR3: AISEEGKSTGNTIY

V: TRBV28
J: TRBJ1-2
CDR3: ASSLQGRYGYT

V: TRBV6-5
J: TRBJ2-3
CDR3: ASSYSLTDTQY

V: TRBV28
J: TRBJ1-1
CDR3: ATKGPAARG

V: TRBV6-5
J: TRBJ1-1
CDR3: ASSSKGTETEAF

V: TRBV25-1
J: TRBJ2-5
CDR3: ASRPYGGDETQY

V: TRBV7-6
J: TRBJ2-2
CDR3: ATGLAGDTGELF

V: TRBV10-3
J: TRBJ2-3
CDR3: AISEGSGASTDTQY

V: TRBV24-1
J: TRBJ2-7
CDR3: ATPWVRDRLGYEQY

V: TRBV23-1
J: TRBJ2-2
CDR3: ASTQKDLGGANTGELF

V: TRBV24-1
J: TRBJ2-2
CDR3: ATSDLTVALGPNTGELF

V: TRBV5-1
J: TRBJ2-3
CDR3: ASSLELAGPQREY

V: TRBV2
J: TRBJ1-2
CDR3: ASSNPRQGLYGYT

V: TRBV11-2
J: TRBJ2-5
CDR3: ASSLGTNQETQY

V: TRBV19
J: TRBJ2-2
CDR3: ASRGSRGAGTGELF

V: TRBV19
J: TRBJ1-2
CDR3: ASSITRGRGYGYT

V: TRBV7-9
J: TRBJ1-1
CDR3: ASSLASPQGAF

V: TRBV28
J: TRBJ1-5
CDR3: ASRQGMDQPQH

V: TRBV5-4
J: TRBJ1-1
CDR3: ASSPPNSEAF

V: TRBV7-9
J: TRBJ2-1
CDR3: ASSPSSGGGSAEQF

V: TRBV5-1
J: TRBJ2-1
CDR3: ASSLGRLAGYEQF

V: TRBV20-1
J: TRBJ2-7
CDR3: SAHWSYEQY

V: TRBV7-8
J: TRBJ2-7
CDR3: ASSLGRSYEQY

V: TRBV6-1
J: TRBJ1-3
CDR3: ASSDEGASSGNTIY

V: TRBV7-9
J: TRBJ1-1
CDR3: ASSLKEGGTEAF

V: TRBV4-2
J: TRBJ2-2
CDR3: ASSQGGLAGLNTGELF